This is a list of T cell receptor beta chains from one sample in a study of technical replicates of blood from several donors. The data were produced by immunoSEQ multiplex PCR, yet TCRdb's version contains in-frame clones alone and is incomplete. Here the sample spans about 84,000 clones, 85% to 95% being singletons. The sequenced material came from T cells isolated from PBMCs. These receptor sequences come from a human donor in good health. The CDR3 runs from the conserved cysteine through the conserved F or W. D genes are given only for firm matches. Clone size is not always given. Where it is, it says once, few, many or a class for expanded clones.

d_call j_call v_call clone_size cdr3_aa cdr3_nt
- TRBJ2-7 TRBV7-9 - CASSLYSYEQYF TGTGCCAGCAGCTTATACTCCTACGAGCAGTACTTC
- TRBJ2-7 TRBV27 - CASSPLDRNYEQYF TGTGCCAGCAGTCCCTTAGACAGAAACTACGAGCAGTACTTC
- TRBJ1-6 TRBV27 - CASSTFREGSPLHF TGTGCCAGCAGTACGTTCAGGGAGGGTTCACCCCTCCACTTT
TRBD1 TRBJ1-5 TRBV5-1 - CASSLAGTDSNQPQHF TGCGCCAGCAGCTTGGCCGGGACAGATAGCAATCAGCCCCAGCATTTT
- TRBJ2-2 TRBV12-5 - CASGLVQTGELFF TGTGCTAGTGGTTTGGTCCAAACCGGGGAGCTGTTTTTT
- TRBJ2-3 TRBV15 - CATSRESVAGPQYF TGTGCCACCAGCAGAGAGTCCGTCGCGGGACCGCAGTATTTT
TRBD2 TRBJ2-3 TRBV7-2 - CASSIWTSGGTDTQYF TGTGCCAGCAGCATCTGGACTAGCGGCGGCACAGATACGCAGTATTTT
TRBD2 TRBJ2-7 TRBV5-1 once CASSLGTSWEQYF TGCGCCAGCAGCCTCGGGACTAGCTGGGAGCAGTACTTC
TRBD2 TRBJ2-3 TRBV4-2 - CASSQEAGGPDTQYF TGTGCCAGCAGCCAAGAGGCGGGAGGACCCGATACGCAGTATTTT
- TRBJ2-3 TRBV7-9 - CASSLDLRRSTDTQYF TGTGCCAGCAGCTTAGATCTTCGCAGGAGCACAGATACGCAGTATTTT
- TRBJ2-7 TRBV29-1 - CSVYRYGHGGDEQYF TGCAGCGTTTATCGTTATGGCCATGGCGGAGACGAGCAGTACTTC
TRBD2 TRBJ2-2 TRBV18 once CASSGTSGTGELFF TGTGCCAGCTCAGGGACTAGCGGCACCGGGGAGCTGTTTTTT
TRBD2 TRBJ2-3 TRBV2 - CASSEQGAGADTQYF TGTGCCAGCAGTGAACAGGGCGCGGGAGCAGATACGCAGTATTTT
TRBD2 TRBJ2-2 TRBV28 - CASSLGLAVNTGELFF TGTGCCAGCAGTTTAGGTCTAGCGGTGAACACCGGGGAGCTGTTTTTT
TRBD2 TRBJ2-4 TRBV18 once CASSPPPRLAGGRVGIQYF TGTGCCAGCTCACCACCCCCTAGACTAGCGGGAGGCCGGGTCGGCATTCAGTACTTC
- TRBJ2-3 TRBV30 once CAWGLMATDTQYF TGTGCCTGGGGACTAATGGCCACAGATACGCAGTATTTT
TRBD1 TRBJ2-7 TRBV11-2 - CASSLGRDSGSYEQYF TGTGCCAGCAGCTTAGGCCGGGACAGTGGCTCCTACGAGCAGTACTTC